This T cell receptor (beta chain) derives from a study of blood T cell repertoires in COVID-19. Method: immunoSEQ multiplex PCR; TCRdb's copy keeps in-frame clones and lacks some. The top ten hold 11% of the sample, which has roughly 280,000 clones, 85% to 90% seen once. The J segment lost 1 base and the V segment lost 4 bases, leaving 6 bases of the junction unmatched. The germline CDR1 and CDR2 sequences are KGHDR and SFDVKD. This CDR3 has 16 residues. The genes are TRBV24-1 and TRBJ2-1; TRBD2 matches 7 bases. Input material: peripheral blood. The TCR originated in a woman between 25 and 40 years old with COVID-19, enrolled during active disease. CDR3 sequence reads: CATSEGTSASYNEQFF. The CDR3 bases are TGTGCCACCAGTGAAGGTACTAGCGCATCCTACAATGAGCAGTTCTTC.